This T cell receptor beta chain was captured by sequencing in a study of spatial heterogeneity in lung cancer (dated by TCRdb to between 2017 and 2020). Regarding the research as a whole: Beta-chain transcripts were consistently detected in greater numbers than alpha-chain transcripts, which likely reflected higher beta-chain transcript abundance. Nonsynonymous mutation counts, determined by whole-exome sequencing of tumor tissue, were related to features of the TCR repertoire. In tumor regions, TCR transcript counts showed a strong correlation with a T cell transcriptional module score derived from matched bulk RNA-seq. The study quantitatively compared TCR alpha and beta repertoires across multiple tumor regions, matched nontumor lung and blood in non-small cell lung cancer. In the raw uncorrected reads, each unique combination of TCR and UMI appeared on average more than ten times. At surgery, both alpha and beta chains were TCR-sequenced in roughly 200 tumor regions, fewer than 80 matched nontumor lung samples and 56 PBMC samples.

This clonotype is deemed medium-sized (0.01 to 0.1%). The specificity of this receptor is unknown. Per-base quality was not reported, and no clone a single base away is much larger than it. The CDR3 measures 13 amino acids from cysteine to phenylalanine. CDR3 DNA only is kept here, 39 bases in frame from base 1. The germline V and J ends show losses of 4 bases and 6 bases respectively, and no gene match explains 4 bases of the junction. CDR1 SGHTA and CDR2 FQGNSA were looked up in the germline V gene. Preparation of the library involved 5' RACE. These reads were obtained on a NextSeq 500. The TCR library protocol attached a unique molecular identifier to each TCR cDNA molecule to allow correction of PCR and sequencing errors. On the study's bioinformatics: TCR identification, UMI-based error correction and CDR3 extraction were all carried out with Decombinator tools. Expanded TCRs were defined as those above a frequency of 2 per 1,000, corresponding to the top 1% of the tumor frequency distribution. Expanded tumor TCRs statistically deemed absent (corrected P<0.05) from at least one tumor region were classed as regional, and all other expanded tumor TCRs were classed as ubiquitous. Renyi diversity was calculated using the R vegan package after each repertoire was subsampled 100 times to 5,000 TCRs. CDR3 similarity networks were built from amino acid triplet string-kernel similarity, with CDR3s being connected when pairwise similarity was above 0.82. TCRdb took the public reads, trimmed them with fastp at Q25, ran MiXCR for clone calling and kept in-frame beta chains. A single entry per CDR3 protein holds the most common genes and DNA from its merged rows. These V and J calls originate from TCRdb's pipeline instead of the authors' own analysis. In all, the sample holds about 24,000 distinct CDR3 sequences, and 8% to 10% of those were seen once. 7.5% to 9% of the sample lies in the top ten.

This specimen's time point label, interpreted: sample taken at primary tumor resection. The donors were 65 to 85 patients from the lung TRACERx cohort who had early-stage, untreated non-small cell lung cancer. Whole RNA extracted from tumor and nontumor lung tissue, or from cryopreserved PBMC samples, was used for TCR sequencing without cell sorting. Only patients with enough RNA available from two or more tumor regions were chosen for TCR sequencing. Tumor and adjacent nontumor lung specimens were reviewed by a lung pathologist before selection. General conclusions and limits of the study: A correlation was observed between the number of expanded intratumoral alpha and beta TCRs and the tumor nonsynonymous mutation count. Additional single-cell paired TCR alpha and beta sequencing was considered necessary to confirm, at a functional level, the hypothesis that regional TCRs recognize regional mutations. Counts of ubiquitous and regional expanded TCRs were found to correlate with counts of ubiquitous and regional nonsynonymous mutations, respectively. Estimated TCR-seq coverage of tumor T cells was only around 7% for alpha chains and 12% to 15% for beta chains.

The sequences come from lung tumor tissue, collected at surgery. Recombination joined TRBV7-2 with TRBJ1-2, with TRBD1 matching 8 junction bases. This receptor was obtained from a male donor with early-stage non-small cell lung cancer. The sequenced DNA is TGTGCCAGCAGCTCATCGACAGGGGATGGCTACACCTTC. Translated, it gives CASSSSTGDGYTF.